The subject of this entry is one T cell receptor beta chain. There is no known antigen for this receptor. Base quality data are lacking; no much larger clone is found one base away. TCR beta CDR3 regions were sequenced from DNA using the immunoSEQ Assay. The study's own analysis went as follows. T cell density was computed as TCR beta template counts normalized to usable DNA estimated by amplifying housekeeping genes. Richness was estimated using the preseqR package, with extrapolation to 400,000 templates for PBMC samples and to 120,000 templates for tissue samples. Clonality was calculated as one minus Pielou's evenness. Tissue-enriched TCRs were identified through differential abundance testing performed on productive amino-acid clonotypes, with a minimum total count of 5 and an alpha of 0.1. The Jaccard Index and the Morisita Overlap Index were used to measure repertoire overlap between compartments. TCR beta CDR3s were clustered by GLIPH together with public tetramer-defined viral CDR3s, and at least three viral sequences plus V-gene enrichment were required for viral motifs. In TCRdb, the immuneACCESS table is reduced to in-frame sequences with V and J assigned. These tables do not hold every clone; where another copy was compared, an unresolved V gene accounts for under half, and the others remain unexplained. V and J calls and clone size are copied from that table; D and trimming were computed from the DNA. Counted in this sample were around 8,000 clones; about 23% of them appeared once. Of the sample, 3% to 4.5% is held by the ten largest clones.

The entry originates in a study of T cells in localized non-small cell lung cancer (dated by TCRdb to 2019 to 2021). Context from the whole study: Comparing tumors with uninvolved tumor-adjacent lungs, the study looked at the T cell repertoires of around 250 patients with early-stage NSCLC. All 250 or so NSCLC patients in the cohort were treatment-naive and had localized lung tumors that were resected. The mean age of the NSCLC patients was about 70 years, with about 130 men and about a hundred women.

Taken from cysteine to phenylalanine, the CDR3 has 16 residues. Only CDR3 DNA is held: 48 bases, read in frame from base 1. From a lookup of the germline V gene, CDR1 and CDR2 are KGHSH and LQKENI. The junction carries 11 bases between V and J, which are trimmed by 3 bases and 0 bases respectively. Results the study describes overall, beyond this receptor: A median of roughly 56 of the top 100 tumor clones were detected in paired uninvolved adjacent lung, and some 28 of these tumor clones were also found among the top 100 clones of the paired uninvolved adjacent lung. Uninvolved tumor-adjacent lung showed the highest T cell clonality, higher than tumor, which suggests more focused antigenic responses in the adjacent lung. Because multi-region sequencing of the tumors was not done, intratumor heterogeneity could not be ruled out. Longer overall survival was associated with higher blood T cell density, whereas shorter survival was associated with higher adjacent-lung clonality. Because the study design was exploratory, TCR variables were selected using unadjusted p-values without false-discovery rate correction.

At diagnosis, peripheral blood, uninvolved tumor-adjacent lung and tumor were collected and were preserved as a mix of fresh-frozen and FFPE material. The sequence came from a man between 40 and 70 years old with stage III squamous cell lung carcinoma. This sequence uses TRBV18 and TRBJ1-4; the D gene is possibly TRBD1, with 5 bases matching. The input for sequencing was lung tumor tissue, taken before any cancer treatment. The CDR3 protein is CASSPAQGATNEKLFF. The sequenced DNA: TGTGCCAGCTCACCGGCGCAGGGTGCAACTAATGAAAAACTGTTTTTT.